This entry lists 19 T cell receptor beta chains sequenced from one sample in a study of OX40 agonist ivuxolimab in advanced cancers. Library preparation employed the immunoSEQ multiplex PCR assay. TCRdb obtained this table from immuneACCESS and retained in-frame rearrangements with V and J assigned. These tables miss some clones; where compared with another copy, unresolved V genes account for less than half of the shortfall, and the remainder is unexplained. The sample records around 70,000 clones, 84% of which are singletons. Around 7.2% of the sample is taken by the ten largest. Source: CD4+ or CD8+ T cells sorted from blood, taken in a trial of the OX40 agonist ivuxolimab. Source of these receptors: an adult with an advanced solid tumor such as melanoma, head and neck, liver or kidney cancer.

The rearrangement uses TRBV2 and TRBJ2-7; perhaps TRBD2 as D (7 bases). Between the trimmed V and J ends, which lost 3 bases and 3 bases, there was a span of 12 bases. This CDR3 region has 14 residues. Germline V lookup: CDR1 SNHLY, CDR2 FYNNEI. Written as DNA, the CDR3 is TGTGCCAGCAGTGAGGAGGGGGGGGGCTACGAGCAGTACTTC. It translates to CASSEEGGGYEQYF. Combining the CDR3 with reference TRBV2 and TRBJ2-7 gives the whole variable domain EPEVTQTPSHQVTQMGQEVILRCVPISNHLYFYWYRQILGQKVEFLVSFYNNEISEKSEIFDDQFSVERPDGSNFTLKIRSTKLEDSAMYFCASSEEGGGYEQYFGPGTRLTVT.

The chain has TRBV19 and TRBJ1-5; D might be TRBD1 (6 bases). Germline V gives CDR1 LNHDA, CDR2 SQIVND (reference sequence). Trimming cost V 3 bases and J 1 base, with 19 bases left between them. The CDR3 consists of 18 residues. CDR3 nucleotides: TGTGCCAGTAGTATGGGGGGCCCCAGCACTAGCAGCAATCAGCCCCAGCATTTT. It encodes CASSMGGPSTSSNQPQHF. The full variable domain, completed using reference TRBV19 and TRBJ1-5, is DGGITQSPKYLFRKEGQNVTLSCEQNLNHDAMYWYRQDPGQGLRLIYYSQIVNDFQKGDIAEGYSVSREKKESFPLTVTSAQKNPTAFYLCASSMGGPSTSSNQPQHFGDGTRLSIL.

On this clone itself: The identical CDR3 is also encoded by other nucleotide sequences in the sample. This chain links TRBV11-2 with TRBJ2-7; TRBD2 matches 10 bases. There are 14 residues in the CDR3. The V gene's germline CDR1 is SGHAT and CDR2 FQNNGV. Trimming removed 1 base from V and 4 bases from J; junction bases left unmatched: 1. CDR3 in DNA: TGTGCCAGCAGCTTAGGACTAGCGGGTTACGAGCAGTACTTC. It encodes CASSLGLAGYEQYF. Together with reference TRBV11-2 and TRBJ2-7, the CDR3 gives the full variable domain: EAGVAQSPRYKIIEKRQSVAFWCNPISGHATLYWYQQILGQGPKLLIQFQNNGVVDDSQLPKDRFSAERLKGVDSTLKIQPAKLEDSAVYLCASSLGLAGYEQYFGPGTRLTVT.

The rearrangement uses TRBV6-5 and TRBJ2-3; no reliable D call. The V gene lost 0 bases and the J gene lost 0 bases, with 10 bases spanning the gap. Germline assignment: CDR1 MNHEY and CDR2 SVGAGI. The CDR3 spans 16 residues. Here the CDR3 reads CASSYSPSPSTDTQYF. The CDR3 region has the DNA TGTGCCAGCAGTTACTCCCCCTCCCCTAGCACAGATACGCAGTATTTT.

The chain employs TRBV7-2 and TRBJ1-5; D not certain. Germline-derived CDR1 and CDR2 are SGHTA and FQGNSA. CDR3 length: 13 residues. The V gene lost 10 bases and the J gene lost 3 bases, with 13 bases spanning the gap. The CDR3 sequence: CATAGPNNQPQHF. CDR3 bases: TGTGCCACCGCGGGCCCTAACAATCAGCCCCAGCATTTT.

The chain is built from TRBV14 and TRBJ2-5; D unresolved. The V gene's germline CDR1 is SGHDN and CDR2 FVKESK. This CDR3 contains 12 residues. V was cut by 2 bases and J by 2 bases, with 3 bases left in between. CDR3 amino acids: CASSQTQETQYF. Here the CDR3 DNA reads TGTGCCAGCAGCCAAACACAAGAGACCCAGTACTTC.

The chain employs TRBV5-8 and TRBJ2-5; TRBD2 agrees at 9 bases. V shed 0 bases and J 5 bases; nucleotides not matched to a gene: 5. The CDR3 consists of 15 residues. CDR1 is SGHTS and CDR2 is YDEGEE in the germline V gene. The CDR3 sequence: CASSLVSSGVETQYF. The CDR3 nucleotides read TGTGCCAGCAGCTTGGTCTCTAGCGGGGTTGAGACCCAGTACTTC. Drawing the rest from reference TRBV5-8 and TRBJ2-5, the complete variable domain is EAGVTQSPTHLIKTRGQQATLRCSPISGHTSVYWYQQALGLGLQFLLWYDEGEERNRGNFPPRFSGRQFPNYSSELNVNALELEDSALYLCASSLVSSGVETQYFGPGTRLLVL.

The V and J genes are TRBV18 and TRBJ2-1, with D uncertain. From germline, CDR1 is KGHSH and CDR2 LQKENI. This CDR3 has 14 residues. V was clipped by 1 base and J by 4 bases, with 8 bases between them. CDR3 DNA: TGTGCCAGCTCACCACTAAGTGTTTACAATGAGCAGTTCTTC. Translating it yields CASSPLSVYNEQFF.

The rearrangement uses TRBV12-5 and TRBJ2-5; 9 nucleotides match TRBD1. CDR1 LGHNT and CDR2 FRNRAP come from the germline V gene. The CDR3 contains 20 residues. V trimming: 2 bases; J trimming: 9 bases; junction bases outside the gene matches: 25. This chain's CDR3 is CASGLTIRSGDRVGIGSQYF. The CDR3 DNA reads TGTGCTAGTGGTTTGACAATCCGATCGGGGGACAGGGTAGGCATCGGGTCCCAGTACTTC.

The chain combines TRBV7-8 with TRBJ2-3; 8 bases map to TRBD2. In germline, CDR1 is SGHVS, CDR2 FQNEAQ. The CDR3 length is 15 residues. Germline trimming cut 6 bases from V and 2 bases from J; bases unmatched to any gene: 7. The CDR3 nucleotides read TGTGCCAGCAGTTATCAAGCGGGGGCCACAGATACGCAGTATTTT. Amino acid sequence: CASSYQAGATDTQYF.

The chain's CDR3 is CASSANLAGGIQETQYF. Here the CDR3 DNA reads TGTGCCAGCAGCGCGAATCTAGCGGGGGGTATACAAGAGACCCAGTACTTC. The chain couples TRBV9 to TRBJ2-5; 11 bases are shared with TRBD2. The J segment lost 2 bases and the V segment lost 3 bases, leaving 9 bases of the junction unmatched. The CDR3 sequence is 17 residues long. Germline V gene data show CDR1 as SGDLS and CDR2 as YYNGEE.

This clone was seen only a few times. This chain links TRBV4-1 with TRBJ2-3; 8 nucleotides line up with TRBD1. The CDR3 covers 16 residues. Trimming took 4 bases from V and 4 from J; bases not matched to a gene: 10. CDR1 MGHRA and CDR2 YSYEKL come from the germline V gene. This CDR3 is CASSLGQGSGADTQYF. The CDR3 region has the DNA TGCGCCAGCAGCCTTGGACAGGGTAGTGGGGCAGATACGCAGTATTTT.

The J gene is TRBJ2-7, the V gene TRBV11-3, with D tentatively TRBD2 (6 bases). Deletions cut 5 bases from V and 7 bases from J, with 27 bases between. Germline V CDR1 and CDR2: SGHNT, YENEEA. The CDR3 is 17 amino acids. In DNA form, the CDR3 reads TGTGCCAGCAGCCCCCGAGGGACTGGGTACGACTACTGGGAGCAGTACTTC. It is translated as CASSPRGTGYDYWEQYF.

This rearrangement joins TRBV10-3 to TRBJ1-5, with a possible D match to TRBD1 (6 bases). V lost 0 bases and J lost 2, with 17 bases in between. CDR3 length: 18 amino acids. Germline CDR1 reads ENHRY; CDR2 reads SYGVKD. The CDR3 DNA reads TGTGCCATCAGTGAGTCCAACAGGGTAGCTATGGGCAATCAGCCCCAGCATTTT. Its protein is CAISESNRVAMGNQPQHF.

The CDR3 nucleotides are TGCGCCGCTCGGACCGTCGTTGGCGGGGAGCTGTTTTTT. This gives the protein CAARTVVGGELFF. The chain carries TRBV5-1 and TRBJ2-2; D call uncertain. The V gene lost 10 bases and the J gene lost 7 bases, with 17 bases spanning the gap. The CDR3 length is 13 residues. The germline V gene has CDR1 SGHRS and CDR2 YFSETQ.

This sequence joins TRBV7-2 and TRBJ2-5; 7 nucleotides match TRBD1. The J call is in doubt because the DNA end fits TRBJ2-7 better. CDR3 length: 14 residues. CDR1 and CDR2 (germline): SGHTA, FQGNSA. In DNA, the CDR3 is TGTGCCAGCAGCTCACAGGGGAACGCCTACGAGCAGTACTTC. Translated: CASSSQGNAYEQYF.

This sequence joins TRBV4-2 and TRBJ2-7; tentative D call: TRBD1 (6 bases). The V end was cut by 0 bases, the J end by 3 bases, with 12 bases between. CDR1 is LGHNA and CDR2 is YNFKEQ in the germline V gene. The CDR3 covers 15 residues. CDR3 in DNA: TGTGCCAGCAGCCAAGAAACAGGGCCCCTCTACGAGCAGTACTTC. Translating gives CASSQETGPLYEQYF.

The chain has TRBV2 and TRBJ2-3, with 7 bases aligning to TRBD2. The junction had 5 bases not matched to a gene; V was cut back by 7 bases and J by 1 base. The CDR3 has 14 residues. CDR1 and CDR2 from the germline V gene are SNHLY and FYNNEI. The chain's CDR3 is CASIRGVGTDTQYF. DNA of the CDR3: TGTGCCAGCATTCGGGGGGTGGGCACAGATACGCAGTATTTT.

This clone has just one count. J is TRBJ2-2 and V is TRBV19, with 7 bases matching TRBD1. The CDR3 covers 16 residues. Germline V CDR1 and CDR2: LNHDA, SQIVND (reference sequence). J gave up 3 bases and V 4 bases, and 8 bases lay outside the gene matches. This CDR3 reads CASSTPTGMHTGELFF. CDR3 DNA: TGTGCCAGTAGTACCCCGACAGGGATGCACACCGGGGAGCTGTTTTTT.